The clone carrying this T cell receptor (beta chain) was seen just once. Antigen specificity is unknown. Conventional CD4 T cells were sorted as CD4+CD127+ cells. Generated by immunoSEQ multiplex PCR, the TCRdb table keeps only in-frame clones and is missing some. Seen here are some 25,000 clones, roughly 97% observed once, and the top ten hold around 0.22%. This record belongs to a study of B cell selection in AIRE deficiency. V was trimmed by 5 bases and J by 2 bases, leaving 9 bases between them. Germline CDR1 reads SGHAT; CDR2 reads FQDESV (reference sequence). This CDR3 is built from 14 residues. Whole-study results and caveats: Around a third of healthy-donor shared Treg TCRbeta sequences appeared in patient Tconv cells.

This rearrangement joins TRBV11-1 to TRBJ1-4; D is unclear. The sequencing input was CD4+CD127+ conventional T cells sorted from PBMCs. This TCR derives from a human donor in good health. The CDR3 is CASSPGGTNEKLFF. The CDR3 DNA is TGTGCCAGCAGCCCAGGAGGGACTAATGAAAAACTGTTTTTT.